This TCR beta chain is drawn from a study of T-cell memory formation after mild COVID-19. The CDR3 covers 15 residues. V lost 5 bases to trimming and J lost 0 bases, with 14 bases between them. CDR1 and CDR2 from the germline V gene are SGHRS and YFSETQ. One entry per CDR3 protein results from TCRdb running MiXCR on the 5' RACE reads. The table includes 92,000 or so distinct CDR3 sequences, about 14% detected once. The sample taken for sequencing was PBMCs or a T cell subset sorted from them (not recorded which). The rearrangement links TRBV5-1 to TRBJ1-2; D not resolved. The sequence came from a man between 18 and 29 years old who had mild COVID-19 (a few samples of this study predate the infection). Cell type and time point are not known. CDR3 region: CASSWRSVANYGYTF. The CDR3, as DNA: TGCGCCAGCAGTTGGCGGTCTGTTGCTAACTATGGCTACACCTTC.